The TCR beta chain described here comes from a study of T cells in localized non-small cell lung cancer. Regarding the study as a whole: Maximal T cell clonality occurred in uninvolved adjacent lung, with tumor ranking below it. With higher T cell density in blood came longer overall survival. Appearance in adjacent lung was seen for a median about 59 of the top 100 tumor clones. Sequencing was restricted to one tumor region; therefore, heterogeneity remains possible.

Turning to this clone: Its target is unknown.

The repertoire was sequenced with immunoSEQ multiplex PCR; TCRdb's copy has only in-frame clones and lacks some. The sample yields around 25,000 clones, 75% to 90% seen once. Germline CDR1 and CDR2: SGHRS and YFSETQ. V gave up 0 bases and J gave up 3 bases, with 7 bases separating them. The CDR3 runs to 13 residues. This sequence joins TRBV5-1 and TRBJ2-7; D is uncertain. The source is a female donor over 55 with stage I lung adenocarcinoma. Sequences were derived from peripheral blood, sampled before any cancer treatment. The CDR3 reads CASSLAQYYEQYF. CDR3 DNA sequence: TGCGCCAGCAGCTTGGCACAATACTACGAGCAGTACTTC.